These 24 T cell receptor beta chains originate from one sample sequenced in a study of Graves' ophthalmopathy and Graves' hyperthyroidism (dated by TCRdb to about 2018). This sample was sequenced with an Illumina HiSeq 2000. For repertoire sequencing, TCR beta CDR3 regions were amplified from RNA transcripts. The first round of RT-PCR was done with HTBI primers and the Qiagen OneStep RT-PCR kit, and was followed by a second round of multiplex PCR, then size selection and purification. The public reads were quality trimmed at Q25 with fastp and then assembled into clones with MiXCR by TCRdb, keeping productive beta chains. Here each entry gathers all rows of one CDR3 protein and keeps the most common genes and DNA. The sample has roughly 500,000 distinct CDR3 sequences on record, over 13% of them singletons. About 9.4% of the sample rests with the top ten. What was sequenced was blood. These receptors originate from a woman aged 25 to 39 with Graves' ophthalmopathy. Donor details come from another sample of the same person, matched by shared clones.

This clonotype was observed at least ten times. The CDR3 DNA reads TGCAGCGTTGTTCCTCCAGCCGGTGGCTACACCTTC. It is translated as CSVVPPAGGYTF. This sequence joins TRBV29-1 and TRBJ1-2; D unresolved. This CDR3 comprises 12 residues. V was clipped by 4 bases and J by 7 bases, with 13 bases between them. Looked up from germline, CDR1 is SQVTM and CDR2 is ANQGSEA.

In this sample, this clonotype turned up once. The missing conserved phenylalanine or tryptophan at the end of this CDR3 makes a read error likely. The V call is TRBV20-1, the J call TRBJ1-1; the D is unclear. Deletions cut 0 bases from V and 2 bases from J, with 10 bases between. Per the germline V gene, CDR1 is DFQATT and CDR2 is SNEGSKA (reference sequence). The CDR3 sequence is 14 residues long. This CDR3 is CSARENRGNTEAFL. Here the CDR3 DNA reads TGCAGTGCTAGAGAAAACAGAGGAAACACTGAAGCTTTCTTA.

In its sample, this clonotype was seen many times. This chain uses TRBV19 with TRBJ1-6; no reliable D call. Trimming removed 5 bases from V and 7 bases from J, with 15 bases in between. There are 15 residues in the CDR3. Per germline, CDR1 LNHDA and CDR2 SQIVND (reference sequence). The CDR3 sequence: CASSDSGGFNSPLHF. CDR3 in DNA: TGTGCCAGTAGTGACTCGGGAGGGTTCAATTCACCCCTCCACTTT.

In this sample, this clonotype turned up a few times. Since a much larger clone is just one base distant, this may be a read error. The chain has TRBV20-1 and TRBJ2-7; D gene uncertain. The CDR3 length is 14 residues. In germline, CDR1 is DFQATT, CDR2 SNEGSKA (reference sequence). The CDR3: CSARDPRQNYEQDF. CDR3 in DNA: TGCAGTGCTAGAGATCCCAGGCAAAACTACGAGCAGGACTTC.

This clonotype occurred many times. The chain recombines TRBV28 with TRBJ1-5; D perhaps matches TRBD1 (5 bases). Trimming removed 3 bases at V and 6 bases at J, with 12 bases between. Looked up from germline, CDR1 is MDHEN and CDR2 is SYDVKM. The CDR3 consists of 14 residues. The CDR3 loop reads CASSFVRDGQPQHF. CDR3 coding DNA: TGTGCCAGCAGTTTTGTCAGGGATGGTCAGCCCCAGCATTTT.

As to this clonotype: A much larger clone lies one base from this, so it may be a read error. CDR3 residues: CGSSQSTGWRETQYF. In DNA, the CDR3 is TGTGGCAGCAGCCAATCGACAGGCTGGAGGGAGACCCAGTACTTC. The J gene is TRBJ2-5, the V gene TRBV3-1; D might be TRBD1 (6 bases). This CDR3 has 15 amino acids. From germline, CDR1 is LGHDT and CDR2 YNNKEL (reference sequence).

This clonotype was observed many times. The CDR3 DNA follows: TGCGCCAGCAGCCGCGCGAGGTCGGCTGAAGGGGGCTACACCTTC. This translates into CASSRARSAEGGYTF. The rearrangement uses TRBV4-1 and TRBJ1-2; the D is unclear. With 4 bases removed from V and 8 bases from J, the gap between germline ends came to 20 bases. The CDR3 sequence is 15 residues long. Looked up from germline, CDR1 is MGHRA and CDR2 is YSYEKL.

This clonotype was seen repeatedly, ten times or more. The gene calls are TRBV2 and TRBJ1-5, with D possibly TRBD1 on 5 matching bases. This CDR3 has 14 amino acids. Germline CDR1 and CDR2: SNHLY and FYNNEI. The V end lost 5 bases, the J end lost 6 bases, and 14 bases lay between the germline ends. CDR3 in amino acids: CASSTMGVGQPQHF. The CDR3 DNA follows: TGTGCCAGCAGTACCATGGGGGTGGGTCAGCCCCAGCATTTT. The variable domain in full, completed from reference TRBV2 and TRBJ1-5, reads EPEVTQTPSHQVTQMGQEVILRCVPISNHLYFYWYRQILGQKVEFLVSFYNNEISEKSEIFDDQFSVERPDGSNFTLKIRSTKLEDSAMYFCASSTMGVGQPQHFGDGTRLSIL.

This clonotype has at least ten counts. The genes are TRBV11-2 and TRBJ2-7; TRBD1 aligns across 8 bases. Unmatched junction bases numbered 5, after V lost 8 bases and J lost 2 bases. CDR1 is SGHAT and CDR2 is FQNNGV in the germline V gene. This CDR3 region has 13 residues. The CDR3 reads CASGWDRPYEQYF. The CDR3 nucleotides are TGTGCCAGCGGATGGGACAGGCCCTACGAGCAGTACTTC.

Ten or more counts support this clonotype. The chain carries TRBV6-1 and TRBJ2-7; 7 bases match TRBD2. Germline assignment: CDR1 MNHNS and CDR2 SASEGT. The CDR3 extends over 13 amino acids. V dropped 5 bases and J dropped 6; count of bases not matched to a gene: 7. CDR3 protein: CASSRTRIVEQYF. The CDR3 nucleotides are TGTGCCAGCAGTCGGACTAGAATCGTCGAGCAGTACTTC.

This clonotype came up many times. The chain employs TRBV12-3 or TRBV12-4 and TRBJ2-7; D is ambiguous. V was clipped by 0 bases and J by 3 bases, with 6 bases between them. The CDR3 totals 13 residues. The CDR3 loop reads CASSLADGYEQYF. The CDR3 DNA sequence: TGTGCCAGCAGTTTAGCAGATGGCTACGAGCAGTACTTC.

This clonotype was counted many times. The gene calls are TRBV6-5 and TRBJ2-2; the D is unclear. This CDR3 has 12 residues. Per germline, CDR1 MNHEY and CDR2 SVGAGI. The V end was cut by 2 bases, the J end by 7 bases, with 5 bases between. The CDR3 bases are TGTGCCAGCAGTTACGTTGGCGGGGAGCTGTTTTTT. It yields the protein CASSYVGGELFF.

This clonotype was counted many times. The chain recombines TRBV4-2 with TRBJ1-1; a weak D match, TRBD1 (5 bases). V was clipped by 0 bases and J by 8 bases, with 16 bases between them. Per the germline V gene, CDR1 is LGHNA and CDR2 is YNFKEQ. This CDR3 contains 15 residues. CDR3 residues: CASSQESSAGTEAFF. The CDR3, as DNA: TGTGCCAGCAGCCAAGAATCCTCTGCGGGGACCGAAGCTTTCTTT.

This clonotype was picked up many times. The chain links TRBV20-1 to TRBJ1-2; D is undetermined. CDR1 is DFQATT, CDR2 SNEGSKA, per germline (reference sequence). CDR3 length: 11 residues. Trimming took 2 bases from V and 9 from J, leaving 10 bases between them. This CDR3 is CSARTEKSYTF. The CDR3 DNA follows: TGCAGTGCTAGAACCGAAAAGAGCTACACCTTC.

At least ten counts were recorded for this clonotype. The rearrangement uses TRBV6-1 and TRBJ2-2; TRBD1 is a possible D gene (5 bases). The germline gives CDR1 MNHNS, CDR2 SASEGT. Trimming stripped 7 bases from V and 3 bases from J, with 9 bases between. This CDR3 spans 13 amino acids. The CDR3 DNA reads TGTGCCAGCACTACAGGCCACACCGGGGAGCTGTTTTTT. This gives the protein CASTTGHTGELFF.

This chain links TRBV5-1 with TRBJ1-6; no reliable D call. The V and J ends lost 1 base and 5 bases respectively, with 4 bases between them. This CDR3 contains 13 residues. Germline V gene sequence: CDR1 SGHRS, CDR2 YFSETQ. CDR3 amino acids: CASSLQDNSPLHF. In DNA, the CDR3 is TGCGCCAGCAGCTTGCAGGATAATTCACCCCTCCACTTT.

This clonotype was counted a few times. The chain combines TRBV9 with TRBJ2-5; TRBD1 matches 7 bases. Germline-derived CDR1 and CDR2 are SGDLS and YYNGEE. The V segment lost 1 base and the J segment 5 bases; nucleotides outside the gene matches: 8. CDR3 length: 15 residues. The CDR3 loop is CASSVSGQGDETQYF. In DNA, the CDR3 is TGTGCCAGCAGCGTATCGGGGCAGGGGGACGAGACCCAGTACTTC.

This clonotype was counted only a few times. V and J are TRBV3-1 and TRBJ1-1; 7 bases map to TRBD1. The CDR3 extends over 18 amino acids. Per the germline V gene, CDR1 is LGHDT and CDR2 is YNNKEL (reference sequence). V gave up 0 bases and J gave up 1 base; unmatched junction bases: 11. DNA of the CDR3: TGTGCCAGCAGCCAAGATCACCCCCCGGGACAGCAGAACACTGAAGCTTTCTTT. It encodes CASSQDHPPGQQNTEAFF. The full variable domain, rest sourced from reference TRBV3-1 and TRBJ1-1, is DTAVSQTPKYLVTQMGNDKSIKCEQNLGHDTMYWYKQDSKKFLKIMFSYNNKELIINETVPNRFSPKSPDKAHLNLHINSLELGDSAVYFCASSQDHPPGQQNTEAFFGQGTRLTVV.

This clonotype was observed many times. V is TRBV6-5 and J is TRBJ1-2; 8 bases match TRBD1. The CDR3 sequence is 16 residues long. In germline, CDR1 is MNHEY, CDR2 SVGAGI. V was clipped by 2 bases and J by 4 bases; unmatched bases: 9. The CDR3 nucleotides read TGTGCCAGCAGTTACGGGTCCCTGGGACAGGTCTATGGCTACACCTTC. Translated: CASSYGSLGQVYGYTF.

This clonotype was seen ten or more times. The CDR3 loop is CASSLREGGETQYF. CDR3 nucleotides: TGCGCCAGCAGCCTGCGGGAAGGAGGGGAGACCCAGTACTTC. This chain links TRBV5-1 with TRBJ2-5, with D possibly matching TRBD2 (6 bases). Germline loops: CDR1 SGHRS, CDR2 YFSETQ. Trimming took 4 bases from V and 5 from J, leaving 15 bases between them. The CDR3 runs to 14 residues. Full variable domain (missing parts from reference TRBV5-1 and TRBJ2-5): KAGVTQTPRYLIKTRGQQVTLSCSPISGHRSVSWYQQTPGQGLQFLFEYFSETQRNKGNFPGRFSGRQFSNSRSEMNVSTLELGDSALYLCASSLREGGETQYFGPGTRLLVL.

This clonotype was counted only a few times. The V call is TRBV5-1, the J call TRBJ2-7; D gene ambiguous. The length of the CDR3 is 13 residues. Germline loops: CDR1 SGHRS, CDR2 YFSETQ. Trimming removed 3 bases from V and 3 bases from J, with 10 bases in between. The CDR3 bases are TGCGCCAGCAGCTCCCGACACTTCTACGAGCAGTACTTC. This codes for CASSSRHFYEQYF.

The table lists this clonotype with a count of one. The CDR3 sequence is CASSPGRGNIGNQPQHF. CDR3 DNA sequence: TGTGCCAGCAGCCCCGGGCGGGGGAACATAGGCAATCAGCCCCAGCATTTT. The chain uses TRBV11-2 and TRBJ1-5, with D tentatively TRBD1 (5 bases). Between the trimmed V and J ends, which lost 5 bases and 2 bases, there was a span of 19 bases. Germline CDR1 and CDR2: SGHAT and FQNNGV. The CDR3 totals 17 residues.

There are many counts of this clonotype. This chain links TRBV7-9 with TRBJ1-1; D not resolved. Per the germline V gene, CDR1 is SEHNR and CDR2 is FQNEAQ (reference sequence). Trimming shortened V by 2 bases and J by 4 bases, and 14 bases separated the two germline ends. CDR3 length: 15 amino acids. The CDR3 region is CASSLITTWGTEAFF. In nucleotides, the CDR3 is TGTGCCAGCAGCTTAATCACAACCTGGGGCACTGAAGCTTTCTTT.

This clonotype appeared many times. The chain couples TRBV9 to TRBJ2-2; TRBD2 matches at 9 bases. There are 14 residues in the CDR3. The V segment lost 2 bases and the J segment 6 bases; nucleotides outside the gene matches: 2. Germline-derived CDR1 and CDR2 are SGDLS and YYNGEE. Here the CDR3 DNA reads TGTGCCAGCAGCGTCAGGACTAGCGCCGGGGAGCTGTTTTTT. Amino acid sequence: CASSVRTSAGELFF.